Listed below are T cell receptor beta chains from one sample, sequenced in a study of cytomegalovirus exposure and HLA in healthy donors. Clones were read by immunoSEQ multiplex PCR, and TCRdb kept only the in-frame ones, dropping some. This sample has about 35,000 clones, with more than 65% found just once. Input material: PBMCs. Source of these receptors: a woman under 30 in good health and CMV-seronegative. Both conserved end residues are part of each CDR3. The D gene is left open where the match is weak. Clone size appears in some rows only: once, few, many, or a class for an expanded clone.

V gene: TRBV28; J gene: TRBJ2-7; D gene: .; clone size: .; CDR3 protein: CASVRSRIGEQYF; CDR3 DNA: TGTGCCAGCGTACGTAGCCGCATCGGCGAGCAGTACTTC
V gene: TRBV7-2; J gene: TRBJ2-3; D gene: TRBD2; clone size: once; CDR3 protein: CASSRPIAGLVDDTQYF; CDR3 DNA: TGTGCCAGCAGCCGACCTATTGCGGGACTAGTCGATGATACGCAGTATTTT
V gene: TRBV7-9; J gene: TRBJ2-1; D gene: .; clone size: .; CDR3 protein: CASSFAELWDEQFF; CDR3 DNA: TGTGCCAGCAGCTTTGCGGAGCTGTGGGATGAGCAGTTCTTC
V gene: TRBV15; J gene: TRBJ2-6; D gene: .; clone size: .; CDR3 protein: CATSHPPAGANVLTF; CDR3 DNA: TGTGCCACCAGCCACCCTCCGGCTGGGGCCAACGTCCTGACTTTC
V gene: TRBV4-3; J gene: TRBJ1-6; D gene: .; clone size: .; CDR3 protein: CASSETGRAPLHF; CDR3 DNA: TGCGCCAGCAGCGAGACTGGGAGAGCACCCCTCCACTTT
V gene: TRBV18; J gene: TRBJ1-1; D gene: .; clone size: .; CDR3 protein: CASSTSWDTEAFF; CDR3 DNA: TGTGCCAGCTCGACTAGTTGGGACACTGAAGCTTTCTTT
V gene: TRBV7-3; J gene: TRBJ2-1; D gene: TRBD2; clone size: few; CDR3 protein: CASSPLAGVLNEQFF; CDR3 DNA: TGTGCCAGCAGCCCACTAGCGGGGGTTTTGAATGAGCAGTTCTTC
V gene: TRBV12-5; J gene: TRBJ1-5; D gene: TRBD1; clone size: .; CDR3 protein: CASGWGQGDKHF; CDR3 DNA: TGTGCTAGTGGTTGGGGACAGGGCGATAAGCATTTT
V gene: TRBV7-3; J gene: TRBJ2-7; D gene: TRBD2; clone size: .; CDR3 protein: CASSLDGTRSYEQYF; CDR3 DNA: TGTGCCAGCAGCTTAGACGGGACTAGGTCCTACGAGCAGTACTTC
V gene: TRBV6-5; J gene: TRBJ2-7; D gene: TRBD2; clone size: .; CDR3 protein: CASSAGGALSEQYF; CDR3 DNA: TGTGCCAGCAGCGCGGGAGGAGCCCTCTCCGAGCAGTACTTC
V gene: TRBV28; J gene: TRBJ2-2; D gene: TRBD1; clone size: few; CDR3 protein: CASGTGDVGELFF; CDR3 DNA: TGTGCCAGCGGGACAGGGGATGTCGGGGAGCTGTTTTTT
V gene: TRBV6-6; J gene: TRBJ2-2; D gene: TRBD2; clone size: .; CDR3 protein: CASSRGLAGDTGELFF; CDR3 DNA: TGTGCCAGCAGTAGGGGACTAGCGGGGGACACCGGGGAGCTGTTTTTT
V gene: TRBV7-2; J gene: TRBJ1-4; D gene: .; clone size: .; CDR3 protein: CASSLGWSNNEKLFF; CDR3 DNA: TGTGCCAGCAGCTTAGGCTGGAGCAATAATGAAAAACTGTTTTTT
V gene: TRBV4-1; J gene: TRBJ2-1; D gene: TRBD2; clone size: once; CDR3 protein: CASSRSGREENEQFF; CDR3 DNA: TGCGCCAGCAGCCGAAGCGGGAGAGAGGAGAATGAGCAGTTCTTC
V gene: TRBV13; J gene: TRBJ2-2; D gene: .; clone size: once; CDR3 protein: CASSSGTGVGTGELFF; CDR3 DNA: TGTGCCAGCAGCTCCGGCACAGGAGTTGGTACCGGGGAGCTGTTTTTT
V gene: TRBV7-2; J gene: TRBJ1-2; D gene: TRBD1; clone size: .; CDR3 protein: CASSYTSTGAGYTF; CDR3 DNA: TGTGCCAGCAGTTATACTTCAACAGGGGCCGGCTACACCTTC
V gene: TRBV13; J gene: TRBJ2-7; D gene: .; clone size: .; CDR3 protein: CASSSRRPRGEQYF; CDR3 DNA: TGTGCCAGCAGCTCCCGGCGCCCGAGAGGAGAGCAGTACTTC